Following are 9 T cell receptor beta chains from one sample sequenced in a study of quantifying T cell responses using KT2 cells listed by TCRdb under 2017. Turning to the overall study: RNA was DNase-treated and reverse transcribed with TCR alpha and beta constant-region primers, mostly using SuperScript III.

The library was produced with UMI-ligation and nested PCR. Sequenced using an Illumina MiSeq. Using T4 RNA ligase 1, a single-stranded oligonucleotide bearing the Illumina SP2 sequence plus a UMI was ligated onto the 3' end of the cDNA. PCR1 consisted of 4 cycles (98 degrees C 15 s, 69 degrees C 30 s, 72 degrees C 40 s), and for the beta primer an equimolar mix of RC1.1 and RC1.2 was used to cover TRBC1 and TRBC2. TCRdb took the public reads, trimmed them with fastp at Q25, ran MiXCR for clone calling and kept in-frame beta chains. Identical CDR3 protein sequences are pooled into one entry, listed with their most common genes and DNA. The sample table records over 40,000 distinct CDR3 sequences; under 14% of these occur just once. The ten biggest clones cover less than 11% of the sample. Sequenced: PBMCs spiked with cells of the T cell clone KT2. Source of these receptors: a human donor.

This clonotype came up many times. J is TRBJ2-3 and V is TRBV5-1, with TRBD2 matching over 8 bases. Germline V gene data show CDR1 as SGHRS and CDR2 as YFSETQ. J lost 4 bases, V lost 0 bases, and 13 bases had no gene match. CDR3 length: 18 residues. The chain's CDR3 is CASSLANREGPSADTQYF. As DNA, the CDR3 is TGCGCCAGCAGCTTGGCCAACCGGGAGGGCCCGAGTGCAGATACGCAGTATTTT.

This clonotype came up once. The genes are TRBV3-1 and TRBJ2-7; D is perhaps TRBD2 (6 bases). The CDR3 length is 13 residues. In germline, CDR1 is LGHDT, CDR2 YNNKEL (reference sequence). Trimming shortened V by 6 bases and J by 2 bases, and 11 bases separated the two germline ends. CDR3 nucleotides: TGTGCCAGCAGGAATGGGGGGACCTACGAGCAGTACTTC. It yields the protein CASRNGGTYEQYF.

This clonotype has more than one count but fewer than ten. The rearrangement joins TRBV6-1 to TRBJ2-3; the match to TRBD2 covers 7 bases. With 11 bases clipped from V and 2 bases from J, the junction kept 10 bases outside the gene matches. Germline assignment: CDR1 MNHNS and CDR2 SASEGT. The length of the CDR3 is 14 residues. This CDR3 reads CACHAGDPTDTQYF. CDR3 bases: TGTGCCTGTCATGCGGGGGATCCCACAGATACGCAGTATTTT.

The CDR3: CASSPTGYEQYF. The CDR3, as DNA: TGTGCCAGCAGCCCGACGGGCTACGAGCAGTACTTC. The chain links TRBV11-2 to TRBJ2-7; no clear D gene. The ends were cut back, 5 bases at V and 3 bases at J, with 8 bases in the middle. CDR3 size: 12 residues. The germline gives CDR1 SGHAT, CDR2 FQNNGV.

This clonotype was seen many times. V is TRBV20-1 and J is TRBJ2-3; D remains ambiguous. The CDR3 is 14 amino acids. The germline V gene encodes CDR1 DFQATT and CDR2 SNEGSKA (reference sequence). The V gene lost 2 bases and the J gene lost 4 bases, with 13 bases spanning the gap. The CDR3 spells CSARWPGGADTQYF. The CDR3 DNA is TGCAGTGCTAGATGGCCAGGTGGGGCAGATACGCAGTATTTT.

This clonotype was observed a handful of times. The chain combines TRBV5-6 with TRBJ1-1; D is possibly TRBD1 (6 bases). The CDR3 length is 14 residues. Trimming stripped 5 bases from V and 4 bases from J, with 15 bases between. Germline V lookup: CDR1 SGHDT, CDR2 YYEEEE. The CDR3 DNA is TGTGCCAGCAGATGGATACTAGGGGGCACTGAAGCTTTCTTT. Its translation is CASRWILGGTEAFF.

This clonotype has only a few counts. V is TRBV28 and J is TRBJ2-1; the match to TRBD2 covers 9 bases. With 0 bases clipped from V and 4 bases from J, the junction kept 4 bases outside the gene matches. The CDR3 consists of 16 residues. Germline values: CDR1 MDHEN, CDR2 SYDVKM. CDR3 residues: CASSLWLAGLYNEQFF. The DNA of the CDR3 is TGTGCCAGCAGTTTATGGCTAGCGGGGCTTTACAATGAGCAGTTCTTC. Combining the CDR3 with reference TRBV28 and TRBJ2-1 gives the whole variable domain DVKVTQSSRYLVKRTGEKVFLECVQDMDHENMFWYRQDPGLGLRLIYFSYDVKMKEKGDIPEGYSVSREKKERFSLILESASTNQTSMYLCASSLWLAGLYNEQFFGPGTRLTVL.

DNA of the CDR3: TGTGCCAGCAGTGAAGTCTGGGGGGGGGGGCTAGTCGTAGCTAATGAAAAACTGTTTTTT. Translation: CASSEVWGGGLVVANEKLFF. J is TRBJ1-4 and V is TRBV6-1; tentative D call: TRBD1 (6 bases). Germline values: CDR1 MNHNS, CDR2 SASEGT. This CDR3 spans 20 amino acids. V was trimmed by 1 base and J by 3 bases, leaving 24 bases between them.

In its sample, this clonotype was seen a few times. This chain connects TRBV7-2 to TRBJ2-3; D gene ambiguous. With 1 base removed from V and 2 bases from J, the gap between germline ends came to 4 bases. Germline values: CDR1 SGHTA, CDR2 FQGNSA. CDR3 size: 13 residues. Here the CDR3 DNA reads TGTGCCAGCAGCTTAGGCATCACAGATACGCAGTATTTT. It yields the protein CASSLGITDTQYF.